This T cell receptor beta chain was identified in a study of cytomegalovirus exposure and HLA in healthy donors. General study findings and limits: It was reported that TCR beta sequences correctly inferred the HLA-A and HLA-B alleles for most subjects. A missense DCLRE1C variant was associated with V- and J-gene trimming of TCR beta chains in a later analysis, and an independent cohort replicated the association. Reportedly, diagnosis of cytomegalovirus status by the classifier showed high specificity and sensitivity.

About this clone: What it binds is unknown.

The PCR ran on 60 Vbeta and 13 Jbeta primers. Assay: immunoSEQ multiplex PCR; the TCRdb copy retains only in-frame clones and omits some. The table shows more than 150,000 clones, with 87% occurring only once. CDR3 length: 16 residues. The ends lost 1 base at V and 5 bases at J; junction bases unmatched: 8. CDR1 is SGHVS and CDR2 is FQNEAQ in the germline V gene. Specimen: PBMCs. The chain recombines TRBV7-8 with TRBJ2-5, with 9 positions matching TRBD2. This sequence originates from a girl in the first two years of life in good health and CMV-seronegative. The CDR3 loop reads CASSLVLREGLETQYF. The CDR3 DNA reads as TGTGCCAGCAGCTTAGTACTGCGGGAGGGCCTTGAGACCCAGTACTTC.